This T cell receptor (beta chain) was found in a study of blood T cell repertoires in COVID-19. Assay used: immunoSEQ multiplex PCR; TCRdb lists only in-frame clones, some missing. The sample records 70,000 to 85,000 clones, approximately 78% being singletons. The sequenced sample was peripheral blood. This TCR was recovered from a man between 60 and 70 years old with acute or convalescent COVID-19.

The CDR3 DNA follows: TGTGCCAGCAGCACCGGACAGGGGGCAGTTGGAAACACCATATATTTT. As protein: CASSTGQGAVGNTIYF. The rearrangement uses TRBV7-2 and TRBJ1-3, with 11 bases that match TRBD1. CDR1 and CDR2 (germline): SGHTA, FQGNSA. The CDR3 loop spans 16 amino acids. V gave up 5 bases and J gave up 3 bases; unmatched junction bases: 6.